Listed here are 21 T cell receptor beta chains from one sample, sequenced in a study of shared clonotypes between healthy human individuals. Sequenced by immunoSEQ multiplex PCR; TCRdb stores in-frame clones only, minus some. The table has 2 million to 2.5 million clones, over 90% seen once. The material sequenced was naive CD4+ T cells from PBMCs. The subset denotes: CD45RA+ positively selected. Every receptor here comes from a man aged 18 to 29 in good health. Some clones in this sample may be carry-over from other donors' samples.

This chain joins TRBV6-1 and TRBJ1-1; D perhaps matches TRBD1 (5 bases). Trimming removed 2 bases at V and 8 bases at J, with 12 bases between. In germline, CDR1 is MNHNS, CDR2 SASEGT. The CDR3 is 13 amino acids. The CDR3 protein is CASSETGDLEAFF. The CDR3 DNA reads as TGTGCCAGCAGTGAAACCGGGGACCTAGAAGCTTTCTTT.

The CDR3 protein is CASRRTGLAYEQYF. The CDR3 region has the DNA TGTGCCAGCAGGAGGACAGGGTTGGCCTACGAGCAGTACTTC. This chain links TRBV2 with TRBJ2-7, with 8 bases matching TRBD1. The CDR3 has 14 amino acids. The germline V gene has CDR1 SNHLY and CDR2 FYNNEI. V was pared by 6 bases and J by 2 bases, with 6 bases of the junction left unmatched.

About this clone itself: This sample includes further DNA sequences coding for the same CDR3. The chain joins TRBV9 to TRBJ1-1, with D unresolved. Germline CDR1 and CDR2: SGDLS and YYNGEE. Trimming left V 4 bases short and J 1 base short, with 11 bases between. The CDR3 consists of 14 residues. This CDR3 is CASSPRTGNTEAFF. The CDR3 nucleotides read TGTGCCAGCAGCCCACGGACGGGGAACACTGAAGCTTTCTTT.

The rearrangement uses TRBV5-1 and TRBJ2-7, with D perhaps TRBD1 or TRBD2 (5 bases each). The germline gives CDR1 SGHRS, CDR2 YFSETQ. CDR3 size: 14 residues. V lost 4 bases to trimming and J lost 7 bases, with 18 bases between them. The CDR3 is CASSRDVLLEEQYF. The CDR3 DNA reads as TGCGCCAGCAGCCGGGACGTTCTTCTTGAGGAGCAGTACTTC.

The V gene is TRBV7-9, the J gene TRBJ1-2; D not resolved. V dropped 4 bases and J dropped 4 bases, with 10 bases sitting between them. Looked up from germline, CDR1 is SEHNR and CDR2 is FQNEAQ (reference sequence). The CDR3 length is 13 residues. This CDR3 is CASSSTATYGYTF. DNA for the CDR3: TGTGCCAGCAGCTCAACAGCTACCTATGGCTACACCTTC.

The V gene is TRBV29-1, the J gene TRBJ2-5; D perhaps matches TRBD2 (6 bases). There are 16 residues in the CDR3. V shed 0 bases and J shed 0 bases, with 14 bases lying between them. The V gene's germline CDR1 is SQVTM and CDR2 ANQGSEA. The CDR3 loop reads CSVEDEEGPHQETQYF. The CDR3 nucleotides are TGCAGCGTTGAAGATGAGGAGGGGCCCCACCAAGAGACCCAGTACTTC.

The V and J genes are TRBV18 and TRBJ2-2; D remains unclear. Germline CDR1 is KGHSH and CDR2 is LQKENI. The length of the CDR3 is 15 residues. Trimming left V 0 bases short and J 5 bases short, with 10 bases between. In nucleotides, the CDR3 is TGTGCCAGCTCACCACCTCGGACCATTACCGGGGAGCTGTTTTTT. Amino acid sequence: CASSPPRTITGELFF.

This sequence joins TRBV25-1 and TRBJ2-7, with D tentatively TRBD2 (5 bases). CDR1 and CDR2 from the germline V gene are MGHDK and SYGVNS. The CDR3 contains 14 residues. V dropped 3 bases and J dropped 0 bases, with 9 bases sitting between them. CDR3: CASSDRRASYEQYF. The CDR3 DNA sequence: TGTGCCAGCAGTGATCGGCGGGCCTCCTACGAGCAGTACTTC.

This rearrangement joins TRBV9 to TRBJ2-3, with 8 positions matching TRBD2. The V gene end was trimmed by 3 bases and the J gene end by 2 bases; junction bases not matched to a gene: 8. The CDR3 runs 16 residues. The germline V gene has CDR1 SGDLS and CDR2 YYNGEE. In nucleotides, the CDR3 is TGTGCCAGCAGCGCTAACCCAGCGGGAGCCACAGATACGCAGTATTTT. This codes for CASSANPAGATDTQYF.

V gene TRBV4-1 combines with J gene TRBJ1-5; 12 bases match TRBD1. Germline CDR1 MGHRA, CDR2 YSYEKL. With 8 bases clipped from V and 1 base from J, the junction kept 3 bases outside the gene matches. The CDR3 has 15 amino acids. The CDR3 DNA follows: TGCGCCAGCGGGGACAGGGGGCTAAGCAATCAGCCCCAGCATTTT. This translates into CASGDRGLSNQPQHF.

The V and J genes are TRBV19 and TRBJ1-5, with D tentatively TRBD1 (5 bases). Trimming pared 2 bases from V and 7 bases from J, leaving 12 bases between. CDR3 length: 14 residues. The germline V gene encodes CDR1 LNHDA and CDR2 SQIVND (reference sequence). The CDR3 DNA is TGTGCCAGTAGTATACGGGCAGGGAGGCAGCCCCAGCATTTT. Translation: CASSIRAGRQPQHF.

This clone appeared a single time. The chain uses TRBV7-9 and TRBJ1-1; maybe TRBD1 (6 bases). V was trimmed by 3 bases and J by 0 bases, leaving 8 bases between them. The CDR3 contains 14 residues. Germline loops: CDR1 SEHNR, CDR2 FQNEAQ (reference sequence). CDR3 region: CASSFGTLNTEAFF. The CDR3 nucleotides read TGTGCCAGCAGCTTCGGGACATTGAACACTGAAGCTTTCTTT.

To note about this clone: Within the sample, other DNA sequences also encode this same CDR3. The chain employs TRBV7-9 and TRBJ1-1; no reliable D call. This CDR3 region has 13 residues. Germline CDR1 and CDR2: SEHNR and FQNEAQ (reference sequence). The V end was cut by 1 base, the J end by 1 base, with 4 bases between. The CDR3 sequence is CASSLGWNTEAFF. In nucleotides, the CDR3 is TGTGCCAGCAGCTTAGGGTGGAACACTGAAGCTTTCTTT.

This clone has only one observation. The V and J genes are TRBV7-3 and TRBJ1-1, with D perhaps matching TRBD1 (6 bases). Trimming shortened V by 6 bases and J by 3 bases, and 14 bases separated the two germline ends. The CDR3 has 14 residues. Germline CDR1 reads SGHTA; CDR2 reads FQGTGA. The CDR3 here is CASSPAGADTEAFF. The CDR3 DNA reads as TGTGCCAGCAGTCCCGCGGGGGCGGACACTGAAGCTTTCTTT. The entire variable domain, with the rest obtained from reference TRBV7-3 and TRBJ1-1, is as follows: GAGVSQTPSNKVTEKGKYVELRCDPISGHTALYWYRQSLGQGPEFLIYFQGTGAADDSGLPNDRFFAVRPEGSVSTLKIQRTERGDSAVYLCASSPAGADTEAFFGQGTRLTVV.

V and J are TRBV4-3 and TRBJ2-1; D remains ambiguous. The V and J ends lost 1 base and 6 bases respectively, with 10 bases between them. This CDR3 comprises 14 residues. Germline V CDR1 and CDR2: LGHNA, YSLEER. CDR3 amino acids: CASSQGGAANEQFF. As DNA, the CDR3 is TGCGCCAGCAGCCAAGGGGGTGCTGCCAATGAGCAGTTCTTC.

The gene calls are TRBV13 and TRBJ1-5, with D perhaps matching TRBD1 (5 bases). This CDR3 has 13 residues. Germline CDR1 and CDR2: PRHDT and FYEKMQ (reference sequence). Deletions cut 3 bases from V and 5 bases from J, with 8 bases between. CDR3 residues: CASSFRGDQPQHF. CDR3 bases: TGTGCCAGCAGCTTCCGGGGGGATCAGCCCCAGCATTTT.

Regarding this clone: The same CDR3 arises from other DNA sequences in this sample as well. CDR3 in DNA: TGTGCCAGCAGCCCGAGCTCCTACGAGCAGTACTTC. Protein sequence: CASSPSSYEQYF. The chain recombines TRBV7-2 with TRBJ2-7; D uncertain. Trimming removed 5 bases at V and 0 bases at J, with 5 bases between. CDR1 and CDR2 (germline): SGHTA, FQGNSA. CDR3 length: 12 residues.

The chain uses TRBV28 and TRBJ2-5; TRBD2 aligns across 7 bases. Germline assignment: CDR1 MDHEN and CDR2 SYDVKM. This CDR3 comprises 14 residues. The trim removed 7 bases at V and 5 bases at J, leaving 10 bases unmatched. CDR3 sequence: CASTEYRGGETQYF. The DNA of the CDR3 is TGTGCCAGCACCGAATACCGGGGAGGGGAGACCCAGTACTTC. The whole variable domain, filled in from reference TRBV28 and TRBJ2-5, reads DVKVTQSSRYLVKRTGEKVFLECVQDMDHENMFWYRQDPGLGLRLIYFSYDVKMKEKGDIPEGYSVSREKKERFSLILESASTNQTSMYLCASTEYRGGETQYFGPGTRLLVL.

The gene calls are TRBV6-5 and TRBJ2-5; TRBD1 agrees at 7 bases. CDR3 length: 15 residues. V lost 6 bases and J lost 1; bases outside the gene matches: 8. The germline gives CDR1 MNHEY, CDR2 SVGAGI. The CDR3 bases are TGTGCCAGCAGCAGGGACAGCAGATCCCAAGAGACCCAGTACTTC. Encoded protein: CASSRDSRSQETQYF.

The J gene is TRBJ1-1, the V gene TRBV7-3; 7 bases agree with TRBD1. After removal of 5 bases from V and 1 base from J, the junction contained 7 bases not matched to a gene. CDR3 length equals 15 residues. Germline assignment: CDR1 SGHTA and CDR2 FQGTGA. The CDR3, as DNA: TGTGCCAGCAGCCCCCACAGGGGTGGGAACACTGAAGCTTTCTTT. It translates to CASSPHRGGNTEAFF.

V gene TRBV19 combines with J gene TRBJ1-5; D is unclear. Deletions cut 4 bases from V and 11 bases from J, with 18 bases between. CDR3 length: 14 residues. The V gene's germline CDR1 is LNHDA and CDR2 SQIVND (reference sequence). The CDR3 sequence: CASSTLAAVSTQHF. The CDR3, as DNA: TGTGCCAGTAGTACCTTAGCTGCGGTTTCGACCCAGCATTTT.